Included here is one T cell receptor beta chain sequence, with context. Its antigen has not been determined. No much larger clone exists at a distance of one base, and base qualities are not known. Clipping removes 3 bases from V and 2 bases from J, with 4 as the unmatched junction base count. The germline V gene yields SGDLS for CDR1 and YYNGEE for CDR2. There are 17 amino acids in the CDR3, from cysteine to phenylalanine inclusive. The DNA shown is the 51-base CDR3, in frame from base 1. The CDR3 regions of human TCRbeta chains were analyzed by immunosequencing. As for the authors' bioinformatics: Repertoire TCRs were matched against a reference library of SARS-CoV-2-specific TCRs generated with the MIRA antigen-specificity platform. Breadth meant the fraction of unique TCRs that were SARS-CoV-2-associated, whereas depth meant the fraction of total T cells that were SARS-CoV-2-associated. Using the MIRA data, each spike-specific TCR was mapped to the spike region that the TCR reacts to and placed in a CD4 or CD8 class. Log10-transformed breadth and depth values were compared by one-way ANOVA with Sidak's multiple comparisons tests. Drawn from immuneACCESS, this table holds only the in-frame rearrangements with V and J called that TCRdb kept. Clones are partly lost; checked studies trace under half to an unresolved V gene and leave the rest unexplained. Clone size and the V and J calls come from that table; the DNA yielded D and trimming. This sample comprises about 130,000 clones, over 75% of them detected only once. The ten largest clones capture 7.6% of the sample.

Per the publication, the time point label means: baseline before first vaccination. Samples from vaccinated people were obtained from the UK trials COV001 and COV002, which included a single-blind randomized controlled phase 2/3 trial of AZD1222 (ChAdOx1 nCoV-19) in healthy adults. For TCRbeta chain sequencing, PBMC samples were collected from trial participants at day 0 and at day 28 after the second dose. The source of the sample is a study of T cell responses to AZD1222 COVID-19 vaccine (dated by TCRdb to 2020 to 2023). For the wider study: AZD1222 recipients with second doses at about 4 weeks or about 12 weeks were pooled, because spike-specific TCR depth and breadth did not differ between schedules. A total of about 230 trial participants underwent TCR sequencing, of whom some 210 received two doses of AZD1222 and around 26 received two doses of the MenACWY control vaccine. Enrollment into the trials was organized by age into subgroups of 18-55, 56-69 and 70-plus years, and those subgroups contained about 150, 27 and 61 TCR-sequenced participants, respectively. General findings and caveats noted by the study authors: Only five or six AZD1222 recipients were SARS-CoV-2 seropositive at baseline, limiting conclusions about previously exposed vaccinees. The 56-69-year group was small, and its depth increase did not reach significance, likely because of low power. Participants were mostly white British, with more females than males. The authors suggested clonal diversity may have been underestimated. Reportedly, close to half of the unique spike-specific TCRs recognized epitopes lying outside the regions that are mutated in the B.1.351 and B.1.1.7 variants. Vaccine-associated CD4 TCRs spanned the whole spike protein, with dominant responses in regions 160-218 and 743-854. Because no day 14 peak-response samples were available, the repertoires could be characterized only after the peak T cell response. A significant rise in spike-specific TCR breadth and depth was observed after two AZD1222 doses relative to day 0 and relative to MenACWY recipients.

This sequence uses TRBV9 and TRBJ2-2, with 13 junctional bases fitting TRBD2. Sequencing used peripheral blood, obtained on day 0 of AZD1222 vaccination. This TCR was recovered from an adult in good health. The CDR3 sequence is CASSGGLAGVNTGELFF. The DNA is TGTGCCAGCAGCGGCGGACTAGCGGGAGTAAACACCGGGGAGCTGTTTTTT.